The text below deals with one T cell receptor beta chain. What it recognizes is unknown. The sample originates from a study of CD8 T cells in ankylosing spondylitis. Study results and limitations: About 8 highly homologous variants made up a TCR beta motif, and this motif appeared characteristic of ankylosing spondylitis blood.

Via MiXCR, TCRdb re-called the 5' RACE reads, giving one row per CDR3 protein. The sample carries approximately 550,000 distinct CDR3 sequences, approximately 11% recorded once. The source is a male donor with ankylosing spondylitis. The specimen was blood, either unsorted or a sorted T cell fraction (not recorded which).

For the CDR3, the DNA is TGTGCCAGCAGTTATGGACGGGCAACTAATGAAAAACTGTTTTTT. This codes for CASSYGRATNEKLFF. This chain joins TRBV6-5 and TRBJ1-4; D is uncertain. V was shortened by 3 bases and J by 0 bases, with 8 bases between the two germline ends. Germline lookup yields CDR1 MNHEY and CDR2 SVGAGI. The CDR3 has 15 residues.